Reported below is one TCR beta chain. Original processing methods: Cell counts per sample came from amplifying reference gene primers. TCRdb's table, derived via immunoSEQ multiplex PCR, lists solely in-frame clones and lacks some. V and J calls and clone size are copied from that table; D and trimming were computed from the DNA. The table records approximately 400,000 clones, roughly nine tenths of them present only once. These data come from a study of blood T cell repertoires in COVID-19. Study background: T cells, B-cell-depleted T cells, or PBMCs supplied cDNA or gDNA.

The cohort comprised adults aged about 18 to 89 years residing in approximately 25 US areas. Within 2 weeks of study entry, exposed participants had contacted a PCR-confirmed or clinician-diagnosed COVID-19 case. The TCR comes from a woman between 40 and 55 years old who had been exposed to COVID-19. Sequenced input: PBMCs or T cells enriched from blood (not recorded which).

The CDR3 loop is CASIKVASGSWDTQYF. The CDR3 bases are TGTGCCAGCATAAAAGTGGCTAGCGGGAGTTGGGATACGCAGTATTTT. This chain uses TRBV27 with TRBJ2-3, with 10 bases lining up with TRBD2. The CDR3 spans 16 residues. Germline CDR1 is MNHEY and CDR2 is SMNVEV (reference sequence). The V and J ends lost 7 bases and 6 bases, in that order; junction bases with no gene match: 13.